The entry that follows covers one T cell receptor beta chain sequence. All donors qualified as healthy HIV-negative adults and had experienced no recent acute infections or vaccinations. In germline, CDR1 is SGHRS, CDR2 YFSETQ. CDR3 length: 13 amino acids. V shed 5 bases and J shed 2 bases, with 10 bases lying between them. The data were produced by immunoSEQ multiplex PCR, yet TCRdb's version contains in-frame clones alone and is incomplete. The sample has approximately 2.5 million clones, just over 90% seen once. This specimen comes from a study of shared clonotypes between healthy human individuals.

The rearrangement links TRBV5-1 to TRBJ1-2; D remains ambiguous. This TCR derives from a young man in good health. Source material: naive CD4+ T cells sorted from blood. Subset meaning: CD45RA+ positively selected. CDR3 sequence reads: CASRAPGNYGYTF. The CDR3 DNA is TGCGCCAGCAGGGCGCCCGGGAACTATGGCTACACCTTC.